This TCR beta chain was captured in a study of blood T cell repertoires in COVID-19. Study information: COVID-19 samples collected from the United States, Italy and Spain covered acute and convalescent phases. T cells, B-cell-depleted T cells, or PBMCs supplied cDNA or gDNA.

In the original processing: Estimation of nucleated cell counts relied on the amplification of reference gene primers. Clones were sequenced by immunoSEQ multiplex PCR, and TCRdb holds only the in-frame ones, with some missing. That table is the source of V, J and clone size, and D and trimming were worked out from the DNA. The sample carries approximately 120,000 clones, nearly 85% recorded once. V lost 2 bases to trimming and J lost 5 bases, with 15 bases between them. There are 15 residues in the CDR3. Germline-derived CDR1 and CDR2 are SGHAT and FQNNGV. This TCR was recovered from a woman aged 45-65 years with acute or convalescent COVID-19. The material sequenced was peripheral blood. The rearrangement links TRBV11-2 to TRBJ1-1; D gene ambiguous. The CDR3 DNA sequence: TGTGCCAGCAGCTTATGGCGGGGAGAACGGACTGAAGCTTTCTTT. This gives the protein CASSLWRGERTEAFF.